A single sample gave rise to the 4 T cell receptor beta chains below, sequenced in a study of spatial heterogeneity in lung cancer. The time point is: sample taken at primary tumor resection. TCRdb reanalysed the 5' RACE reads using MiXCR and keeps one entry per CDR3 protein. Of some 55,000 distinct CDR3 sequences in the sample, 6.3% are singletons; the top ten hold roughly 14%. The material was PBMCs, obtained at surgery. The receptors originated from a female donor with early-stage non-small cell lung cancer.

In its sample, this clonotype was seen many times. The chain recombines TRBV7-3 with TRBJ1-5, with D unresolved. Trimming cost V 2 bases and J 3 bases, with 5 bases left between them. The CDR3 spans 13 residues. Germline V gives CDR1 SGHTA, CDR2 FQGTGA. The DNA of the CDR3 is TGTGCCAGCAGCTTACAGCCCAATCAGCCCCAGCATTTT. It translates to CASSLQPNQPQHF.

Many counts were recorded for this clonotype. The chain has TRBV7-8 and TRBJ2-5; the D gene is possibly TRBD2 (6 bases). Per germline, CDR1 SGHVS and CDR2 FQNEAQ. Trimming left V 4 bases short and J 5 bases short, with 17 bases between. The CDR3 sequence is 15 residues long. CDR3 in DNA: TGTGCCAGCAGCTCCCTACCGGGGGTACCGGAGACCCAGTACTTC. Encoded protein: CASSSLPGVPETQYF. The variable domain in full, completed from reference TRBV7-8 and TRBJ2-5, reads GAGVSQSPRYKVAKRGQDVALRCDPISGHVSLFWYQQALGQGPEFLTYFQNEAQLDKSGLPSDRFFAERPEGSVSTLKIQRTQQEDSAVYLCASSSLPGVPETQYFGPGTRLLVL.

This clonotype was seen at least ten times. The chain is built from TRBV20-1 and TRBJ2-6; D gene uncertain. The V end lost 3 bases, the J end lost 2 bases, and 11 bases lay between the germline ends. CDR3 length equals 15 residues. Per the germline V gene, CDR1 is DFQATT and CDR2 is SNEGSKA (reference sequence). The CDR3 DNA follows: TGCAGTGCTAGCGATCCGGGCGCTGGGGCCAACGTCCTGACTTTC. Its translation: CSASDPGAGANVLTF.

This clonotype came up many times. The chain recombines TRBV28 with TRBJ1-6; 7 nucleotides align to TRBD1. V shed 6 bases, J shed 5 bases, and the junction held 1 base outside the gene matches. This CDR3 contains 13 residues. Germline values: CDR1 MDHEN, CDR2 SYDVKM. CDR3 sequence: CASRQGNNSPLHF. The CDR3 nucleotides read TGTGCCAGCAGACAGGGGAATAATTCACCCCTCCACTTT.